Each of the 24 T cell receptor beta chains below was sequenced from the same sample in a study of T cells in Graves' hyperthyroidism and ophthalmopathy. RNA transcripts were the template for amplifying TCR beta CDR3 regions. The HTBI primer set served for first-round RT-PCR of the TCR CDR3. TCRdb reprocessed the multiplex PCR reads via MiXCR and lists one record per CDR3 protein. This table holds 600,000 to 650,000 distinct CDR3 sequences, less than 25% found once. Sequenced sample: blood. These receptors were collected from a young man with Graves' ophthalmopathy.

The chain is built from TRBV5-6 and TRBJ2-7, with TRBD1 matching over 8 bases. In germline, CDR1 is SGHDT, CDR2 YYEEEE. V lost 4 bases and J lost 7; bases outside the gene matches: 13. The CDR3 is 15 amino acids. The CDR3 nucleotides are TGTGCCAGCAGCATGGGGGACAGGCCCTACGAGGAGCAGTACTTC. This codes for CASSMGDRPYEEQYF. Supplemented by reference TRBV5-6 and TRBJ2-7, the full variable domain reads DAGVTQSPTHLIKTRGQQVTLRCSPKSGHDTVSWYQQALGQGPQFIFQYYEEEERQRGNFPDRFSGHQFPNYSSELNVNALLLGDSALYLCASSMGDRPYEEQYFGPGTRLTVT.

V and J are TRBV6-4 and TRBJ2-1; D not certain. Germline V gene lookup returns CDR1 MRHNA and CDR2 SNTAGT. The germline V and J ends were trimmed by 6 bases and 9 bases, with 3 bases remaining between them. This CDR3 contains 9 residues. The DNA of the CDR3 is TGTGCCAGCAGCTCTGAGCAGTTCTTC. Translated: CASSSEQFF.

This clonotype was counted a few times. This CDR3 reads CASSILGKSSTDTQYF. The CDR3 nucleotides read TGTGCCAGCAGCATCCTAGGGAAATCTAGCACAGATACGCAGTATTTT. This chain links TRBV7-2 with TRBJ2-3; D gene ambiguous. CDR3 length equals 16 residues. CDR1 and CDR2 from the germline V gene are SGHTA and FQGNSA. The V end lost 5 bases, the J end lost 0 bases, and 15 bases lay between the germline ends. Full variable domain (missing parts from reference TRBV7-2 and TRBJ2-3): GAGVSQSPSNKVTEKGKDVELRCDPISGHTALYWYRQSLGQGLEFLIYFQGNSAPDKSGLPSDRFSAERTGGSVSTLTIQRTQQEDSAVYLCASSILGKSSTDTQYFGPGTRLTVL.

This clonotype was recorded a few times. The genes are TRBV28 and TRBJ1-2; 8 bases align to TRBD1. The junction had 2 bases not matched to a gene; V was cut back by 5 bases and J by 3 bases. The CDR3 totals 13 residues. The V gene's germline CDR1 is MDHEN and CDR2 SYDVKM. The chain's CDR3 is CASSVTGDYGYTF. The CDR3 DNA is TGTGCCAGCAGTGTGACAGGGGACTATGGCTACACCTTC.

This chain uses TRBV10-3 with TRBJ2-7, with D unresolved. Germline V gene data show CDR1 as ENHRY and CDR2 as SYGVKD. V lost 3 bases to trimming and J lost 5 bases, with 14 bases between them. The CDR3 is 14 amino acids. Here the CDR3 reads CAISELRDSHEQYF. In nucleotides, the CDR3 is TGTGCCATCAGTGAACTTAGGGATTCCCACGAGCAGTACTTC.

This clonotype was detected ten times or more. The rearrangement joins TRBV12-3 or TRBV12-4 to TRBJ2-7; 8 bases agree with TRBD1. The V segment lost 6 bases and the J segment 3 bases; nucleotides outside the gene matches: 7. This CDR3 is 14 amino acids long. CDR3 in DNA: TGTGCCAGCAGCCTGACAGGGGCGAACTACGAGCAGTACTTC. The encoded protein is CASSLTGANYEQYF.

This clonotype was picked up a small number of times. CDR3 loop: CASSPDRSLNTGELFF. CDR3 bases: TGTGCCAGCAGCCCCGACAGATCGTTGAACACCGGGGAGCTGTTTTTT. The J gene is TRBJ2-2, the V gene TRBV11-2, with D perhaps TRBD1 (5 bases). The germline V gene has CDR1 SGHAT and CDR2 FQNNGV. Trimming removed 5 bases from V and 1 base from J, with 14 bases in between. This CDR3 is built from 16 residues. Combining the CDR3 with reference TRBV11-2 and TRBJ2-2 gives the whole variable domain EAGVAQSPRYKIIEKRQSVAFWCNPISGHATLYWYQQILGQGPKLLIQFQNNGVVDDSQLPKDRFSAERLKGVDSTLKIQPAKLEDSAVYLCASSPDRSLNTGELFFGEGSRLTVL.

This clonotype was seen many times. This chain joins TRBV7-9 and TRBJ2-7; tentative D call: TRBD1 (8 bases). This CDR3 contains 13 residues. The V gene's germline CDR1 is SEHNR and CDR2 FQNEAQ (reference sequence). V gave up 5 bases and J gave up 6 bases, with 14 bases separating them. CDR3 amino acids: CASSLDREGEQYF. Written as DNA, the CDR3 is TGTGCCAGCAGCCTGGACAGGGAGGGCGAGCAGTACTTC.

This clonotype was detected only a few times. The CDR3 DNA reads TGTGCCAGCAGGAGCGCTGGGGCCAACGTCCTGACTTTC. This sequence encodes CASRSAGANVLTF. The chain recombines TRBV11-2 with TRBJ2-6; the D is unclear. The CDR3 length is 13 residues. V was trimmed by 6 bases and J by 2 bases, leaving 5 bases between them. Germline-derived CDR1 and CDR2 are SGHAT and FQNNGV.

This clonotype occurred many times. The rearrangement joins TRBV11-2 to TRBJ2-1, with 9 positions matching TRBD2. The length of the CDR3 is 16 residues. The V segment lost 4 bases and the J segment 4 bases; nucleotides outside the gene matches: 8. CDR1 SGHAT and CDR2 FQNNGV come from the germline V gene. DNA for the CDR3: TGTGCCAGCAGCTCCCGATTACTAGCGGGTTACAATGAGCAGTTCTTC. It specifies CASSSRLLAGYNEQFF.

The J gene is TRBJ2-7, the V gene TRBV6-2 or TRBV6-3, with D perhaps matching TRBD1 (6 bases). V gave up 5 bases and J gave up 3 bases, with 14 bases separating them. Germline V lookup: CDR1 MNHEY, CDR2 SVGEGT. This CDR3 is 14 amino acids long. The CDR3 sequence is CASSVQGVYYEQYF. In nucleotides, the CDR3 is TGTGCCAGCAGTGTACAGGGAGTTTACTACGAGCAGTACTTC.

This clonotype was found many times. This chain uses TRBV2 with TRBJ1-1; D gene ambiguous. Between the trimmed V and J ends, which lost 7 bases and 10 bases, there was a span of 13 bases. Germline loops: CDR1 SNHLY, CDR2 FYNNEI. This CDR3 region has 11 residues. CDR3: CASMGSQRAFF. The CDR3 DNA is TGTGCCAGCATGGGGTCCCAGAGAGCTTTCTTT.

This chain links TRBV15 with TRBJ2-7; the match to TRBD2 covers 14 bases. Looked up from germline, CDR1 is LNHNV and CDR2 is YYDKDF (reference sequence). Losses at the gene ends were 4 bases for V and 2 bases for J; bases not matched to a gene: 4. The CDR3 consists of 16 residues. The CDR3 protein is CATSTRTSGRPYEQYF. For the CDR3, the DNA is TGTGCCACCAGCACCAGGACTAGCGGGAGGCCCTACGAGCAGTACTTC.

This clonotype turned up a few times. The rearrangement links TRBV6-6 to TRBJ2-7, with D unclear. Germline CDR1 reads MNHNY; CDR2 reads SVGAGI (reference sequence). V lost 0 bases and J lost 3, with 9 bases in between. The CDR3 is 14 amino acids. For the CDR3, the DNA is TGTGCCAGCAGTTACTCCCTGACTCGCTACGAGCAGTACTTC. Its translation is CASSYSLTRYEQYF.

This clonotype was counted a few times. This sequence joins TRBV9 and TRBJ2-1; 8 bases agree with TRBD2. CDR3 length: 17 amino acids. Germline V gives CDR1 SGDLS, CDR2 YYNGEE. The J segment lost 2 bases and the V segment lost 0 bases, leaving 7 bases of the junction unmatched. The CDR3 sequence is CASSVDSSGSAYNEQFF. In DNA form, the CDR3 reads TGTGCCAGCAGCGTAGATTCAAGCGGGAGCGCCTACAATGAGCAGTTCTTC.

This clonotype was counted many times. This chain links TRBV11-2 with TRBJ2-3; 8 nucleotides agree with TRBD2. This CDR3 has 17 amino acids. V lost 4 bases, J lost 4 bases, and 13 bases stayed unmatched. Germline lookup yields CDR1 SGHAT and CDR2 FQNNGV. The CDR3 protein is CASSSNAGTRDSDTQYF. The CDR3 DNA reads as TGTGCCAGCAGCTCTAATGCCGGGACTAGGGATTCAGATACGCAGTATTTT.

This clonotype was detected ten times or more. In DNA form, the CDR3 reads TGTGCCAGCAGTCCCGCGGGGCGAGCCTACGAGCAGTACTTC. It yields the protein CASSPAGRAYEQYF. V usage is TRBV12-3 or TRBV12-4 and J usage is TRBJ2-7; tentative D call: TRBD2 (6 bases). This CDR3 is built from 14 residues. V lost 5 bases, J lost 2 bases, and 13 bases lay in between.

V gene TRBV19 combines with J gene TRBJ1-1; no clear D gene. CDR1 LNHDA and CDR2 SQIVND come from the germline V gene (reference sequence). CDR3 length: 13 amino acids. The V and J ends lost 5 bases and 3 bases respectively, with 10 bases between them. This CDR3 reads CASSFVTYTEAFF. The DNA for the CDR3 is TGTGCCAGTAGTTTCGTGACCTACACTGAAGCTTTCTTT.

This clonotype showed up just a few times. The V gene is TRBV11-2, the J gene TRBJ2-2; 12 bases map to TRBD2. The CDR3 is 15 residues long. Germline V gene data show CDR1 as SGHAT and CDR2 as FQNNGV. The J segment lost 9 bases and the V segment lost 3 bases, leaving 5 bases of the junction unmatched. CDR3 in amino acids: CASSLSSGRARELFF. The DNA for the CDR3 is TGTGCCAGCAGCTTGTCTAGCGGGAGGGCCCGGGAGCTGTTTTTT.

This clonotype was seen repeatedly, ten times or more. One end of the junction fails to match germline, which may point to a read error. This rearrangement joins TRBV7-9 to TRBJ2-1; 10 positions match TRBD2. Germline CDR1 SEHNR, CDR2 FQNEAQ (reference sequence). This CDR3 is built from 14 residues. CDR3 sequence (DNA): TGTGCCAGCAGCCTAGCGGGAGTGGGAAATGAGCAGTTCTTC. Its translation is CASSLAGVGNEQFF.

In this sample, this clonotype turned up a few times. J is TRBJ1-2 and V is TRBV2; 11 nucleotides line up with TRBD1. The CDR3 sequence is 14 residues long. With V trimmed by 7 bases and J by 4 bases, 5 bases remained unmatched. CDR1 is SNHLY, CDR2 FYNNEI, per germline. This chain's CDR3 is CASTGQGAVYGYTF. The CDR3 region has the DNA TGTGCCAGCACCGGACAGGGGGCCGTCTATGGCTACACCTTC.

This clonotype was seen only a few times. CDR3 nucleotides: TGTGCCAGCACTCCGACAGGGTACGAATCTAACTATGGCTACACCTTC. Its translation: CASTPTGYESNYGYTF. V and J are TRBV2 and TRBJ1-2; TRBD1 agrees at 7 bases. CDR3 length: 16 amino acids. J lost 0 bases, V lost 7 bases, and 11 bases had no gene match. In germline, CDR1 is SNHLY, CDR2 FYNNEI.

Details on this clonotype: Mismatch with germline at one junction end may stem from a read error. The rearrangement joins TRBV18 to TRBJ1-5; TRBD1 might be the D (6 bases). CDR1 is KGHSH, CDR2 LQKENI, per germline. The CDR3 has 13 residues. The CDR3 loop is CASSPQGNQLQHF. The DNA for the CDR3 is TGTGCCAGCTCACCCCAGGGGAATCAGCTCCAGCATTTT.

V gene TRBV4-1 combines with J gene TRBJ1-3, with unresolved D. Germline V gene sequence: CDR1 MGHRA, CDR2 YSYEKL. The V gene lost 1 base and the J gene lost 2 bases, with 9 bases spanning the gap. CDR3 length: 15 residues. Here the CDR3 DNA reads TGCGCCAGCAGCCAAGGGACGGTTACTGGAAACACCATATATTTT. This codes for CASSQGTVTGNTIYF.